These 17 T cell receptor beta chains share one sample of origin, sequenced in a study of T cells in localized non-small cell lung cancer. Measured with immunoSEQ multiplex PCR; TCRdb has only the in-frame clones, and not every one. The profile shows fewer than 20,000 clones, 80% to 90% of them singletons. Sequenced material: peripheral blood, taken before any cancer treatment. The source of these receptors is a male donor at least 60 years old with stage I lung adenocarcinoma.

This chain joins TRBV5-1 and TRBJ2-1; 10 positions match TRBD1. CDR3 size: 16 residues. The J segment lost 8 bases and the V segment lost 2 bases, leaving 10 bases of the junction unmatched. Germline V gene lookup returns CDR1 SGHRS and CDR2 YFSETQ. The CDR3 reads CASSLRDRGLRDEQFF. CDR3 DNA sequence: TGCGCCAGCAGCTTACGGGACAGGGGACTCAGGGATGAGCAGTTCTTC.

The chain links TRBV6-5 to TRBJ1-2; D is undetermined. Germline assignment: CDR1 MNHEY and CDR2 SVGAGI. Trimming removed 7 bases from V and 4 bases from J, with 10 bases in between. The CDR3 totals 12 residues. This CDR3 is CASTKPGYGYTF. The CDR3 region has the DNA TGTGCCAGCACCAAACCCGGCTATGGCTACACCTTC.

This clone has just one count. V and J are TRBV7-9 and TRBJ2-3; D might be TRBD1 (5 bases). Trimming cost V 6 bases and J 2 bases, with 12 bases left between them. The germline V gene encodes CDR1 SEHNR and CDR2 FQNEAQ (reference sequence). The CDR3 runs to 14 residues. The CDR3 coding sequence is TGTGCCAGCAGGCCCGACAGATTCACAGATACGCAGTATTTT. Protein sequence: CASRPDRFTDTQYF.

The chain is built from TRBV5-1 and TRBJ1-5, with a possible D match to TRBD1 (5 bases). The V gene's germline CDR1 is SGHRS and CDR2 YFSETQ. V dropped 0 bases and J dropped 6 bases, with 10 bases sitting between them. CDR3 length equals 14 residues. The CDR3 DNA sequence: TGCGCCAGCAGCTTGGAGCAGGGTGCTCAGCCCCAGCATTTT. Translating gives CASSLEQGAQPQHF.

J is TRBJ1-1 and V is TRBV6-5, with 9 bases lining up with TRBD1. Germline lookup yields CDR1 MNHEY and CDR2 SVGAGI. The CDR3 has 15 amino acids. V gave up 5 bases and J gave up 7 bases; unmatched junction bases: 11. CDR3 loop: CASSTGTGKGFEAFF. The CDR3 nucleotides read TGTGCCAGCAGTACCGGGACAGGGAAGGGATTTGAAGCTTTCTTT.

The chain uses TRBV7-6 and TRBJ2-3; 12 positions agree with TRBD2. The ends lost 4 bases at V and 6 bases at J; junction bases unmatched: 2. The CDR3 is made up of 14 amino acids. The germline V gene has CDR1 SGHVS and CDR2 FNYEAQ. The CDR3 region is CASSSSGGEDTQYF. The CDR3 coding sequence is TGTGCCAGCAGCTCTAGCGGGGGGGAGGATACGCAGTATTTT.

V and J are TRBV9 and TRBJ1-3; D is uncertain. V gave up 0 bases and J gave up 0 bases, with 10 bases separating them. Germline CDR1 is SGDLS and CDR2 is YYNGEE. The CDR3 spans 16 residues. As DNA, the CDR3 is TGTGCCAGCAGCGTAGATCTCATATACTCTGGAAACACCATATATTTT. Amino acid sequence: CASSVDLIYSGNTIYF. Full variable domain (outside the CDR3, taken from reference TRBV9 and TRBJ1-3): DSGVTQTPKHLITATGQRVTLRCSPRSGDLSVYWYQQSLDQGLQFLIQYYNGEERAKGNILERFSAQQFPDLHSELNLSSLELGDSALYFCASSVDLIYSGNTIYFGEGSWLTVV.

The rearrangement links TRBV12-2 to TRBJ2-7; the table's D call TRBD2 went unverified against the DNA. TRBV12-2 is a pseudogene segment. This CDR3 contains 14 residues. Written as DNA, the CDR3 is TGTGCAAGTCGCTACCGCGGGCCGTTCTTTGAGCAGTACTTC. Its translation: CASRYRGPFFEQYF.

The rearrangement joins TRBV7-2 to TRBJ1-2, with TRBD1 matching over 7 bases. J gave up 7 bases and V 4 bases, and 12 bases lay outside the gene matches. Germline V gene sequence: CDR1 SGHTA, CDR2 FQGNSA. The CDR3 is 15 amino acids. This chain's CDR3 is CASSSSRQGDRGYTF. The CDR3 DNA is TGTGCCAGCAGCTCCTCCCGACAGGGAGACCGTGGCTACACCTTC.

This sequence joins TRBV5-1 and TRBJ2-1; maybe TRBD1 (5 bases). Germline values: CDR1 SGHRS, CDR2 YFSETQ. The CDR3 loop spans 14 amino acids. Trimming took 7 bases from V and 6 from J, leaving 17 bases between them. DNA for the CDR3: TGCGCCAGCCCGTCCAGGGATATTGGCAATGAGCAGTTCTTC. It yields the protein CASPSRDIGNEQFF.

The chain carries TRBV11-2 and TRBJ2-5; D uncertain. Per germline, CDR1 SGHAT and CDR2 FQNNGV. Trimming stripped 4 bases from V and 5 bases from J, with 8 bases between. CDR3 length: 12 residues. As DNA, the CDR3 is TGTGCCAGCAGCTCTGGGCGGGAGACCCAGTACTTC. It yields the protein CASSSGRETQYF. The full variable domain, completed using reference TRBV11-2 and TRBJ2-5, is EAGVAQSPRYKIIEKRQSVAFWCNPISGHATLYWYQQILGQGPKLLIQFQNNGVVDDSQLPKDRFSAERLKGVDSTLKIQPAKLEDSAVYLCASSSGRETQYFGPGTRLLVL.

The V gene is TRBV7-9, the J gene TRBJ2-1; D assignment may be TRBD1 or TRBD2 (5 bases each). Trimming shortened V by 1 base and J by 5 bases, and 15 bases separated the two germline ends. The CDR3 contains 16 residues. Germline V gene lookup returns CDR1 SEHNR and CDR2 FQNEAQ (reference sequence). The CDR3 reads CASSLGGNRGNNEQFF. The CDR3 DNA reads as TGTGCCAGCAGCTTAGGAGGGAATAGGGGCAACAATGAGCAGTTCTTC.

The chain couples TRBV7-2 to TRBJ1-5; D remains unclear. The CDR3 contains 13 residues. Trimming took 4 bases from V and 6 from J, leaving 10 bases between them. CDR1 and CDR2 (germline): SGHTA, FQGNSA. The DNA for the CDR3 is TGTGCCAGCAGCTCGGGGATGAGTCAGCCCCAGCATTTT. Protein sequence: CASSSGMSQPQHF.

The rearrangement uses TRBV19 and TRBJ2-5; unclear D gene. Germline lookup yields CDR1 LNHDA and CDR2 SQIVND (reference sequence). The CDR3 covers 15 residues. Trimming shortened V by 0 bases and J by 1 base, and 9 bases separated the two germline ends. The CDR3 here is CASSIDRQTQETQYF. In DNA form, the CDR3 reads TGTGCCAGTAGTATAGATCGGCAAACCCAAGAGACCCAGTACTTC.

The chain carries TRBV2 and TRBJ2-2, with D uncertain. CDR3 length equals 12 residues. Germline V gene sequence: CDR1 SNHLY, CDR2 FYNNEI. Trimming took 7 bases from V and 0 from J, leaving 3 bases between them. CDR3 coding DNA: TGTGCCAGCATTGCGAACACCGGGGAGCTGTTTTTT. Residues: CASIANTGELFF. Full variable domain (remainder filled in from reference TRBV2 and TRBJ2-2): EPEVTQTPSHQVTQMGQEVILRCVPISNHLYFYWYRQILGQKVEFLVSFYNNEISEKSEIFDDQFSVERPDGSNFTLKIRSTKLEDSAMYFCASIANTGELFFGEGSRLTVL.

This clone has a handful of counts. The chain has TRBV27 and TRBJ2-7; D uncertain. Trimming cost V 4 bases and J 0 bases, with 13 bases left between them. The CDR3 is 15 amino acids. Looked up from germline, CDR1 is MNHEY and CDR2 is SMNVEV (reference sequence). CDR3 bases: TGTGCCAGCAGTTCTATCCTAGTGAGCTCCTACGAGCAGTACTTC. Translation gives CASSSILVSSYEQYF.

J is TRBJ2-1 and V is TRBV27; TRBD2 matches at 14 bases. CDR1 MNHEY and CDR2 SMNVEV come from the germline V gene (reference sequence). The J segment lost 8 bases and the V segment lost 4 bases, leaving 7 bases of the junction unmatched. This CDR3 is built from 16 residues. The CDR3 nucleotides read TGTGCCAGCAGTTCCCCCAGACTAGCGGGAGGGTATGAGCAGTTCTTC. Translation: CASSSPRLAGGYEQFF.